A single sample is the source of the 25 T cell receptor beta chains below, sequenced in a study of technical replicates of blood from a few donors (dated by TCRdb to the late 2010s). The receptor library was made with the immunoSEQ multiplex PCR assay. TCRdb provides this immuneACCESS table in a form limited to in-frame rearrangements. Some clones are lacking; in checked studies, under half of them reflect an unresolved V gene, and why the rest are absent is not known. Within this sample are tens of thousands of clones, with over 85% of them counted one time only. The ten largest clones add up to approximately 0.4% of the sample. The sequenced sample consisted of T cells isolated from PBMCs. These receptor sequences come from a human donor in good health.

V usage is TRBV25-1 and J usage is TRBJ2-7, with TRBD2 identical over 10 bases. The ends lost 1 base at V and 4 bases at J; junction bases unmatched: 4. Germline CDR1 MGHDK, CDR2 SYGVNS. This CDR3 has 15 residues. The CDR3 sequence is CASSEWTSGSYEQYF. CDR3 in DNA: TGTGCCAGCAGTGAATGGACTAGCGGATCTTACGAGCAGTACTTC.

The chain carries TRBV9 and TRBJ1-1; D is unclear. The germline V and J ends were trimmed by 4 bases and 6 bases, with 13 bases remaining between them. Germline assignment: CDR1 SGDLS and CDR2 YYNGEE. The CDR3 contains 13 residues. CDR3 amino acids: CASSPPGDAEAFF. In DNA, the CDR3 is TGTGCCAGCAGCCCACCAGGCGACGCTGAAGCTTTCTTT.

The CDR3 DNA reads as TGTGCCAGCAGCTTAGGAGACAGGGCTAACGAGCAGTACTTC. Translation: CASSLGDRANEQYF. The gene calls are TRBV11-2 and TRBJ2-7, with TRBD1 identical over 7 bases. The germline gives CDR1 SGHAT, CDR2 FQNNGV. The CDR3 covers 14 residues. V shed 1 base, J shed 5 bases, and the junction held 5 bases outside the gene matches.

This clone came up once. This sequence joins TRBV19 and TRBJ1-3, with TRBD1 matching 8 bases. The CDR3 is made up of 17 amino acids. Germline lookup yields CDR1 LNHDA and CDR2 SQIVND (reference sequence). V trimming: 9 bases; J trimming: 4 bases; junction bases outside the gene matches: 17. The DNA for the CDR3 is TGTGCCAGCACATTGCCAGACAGGGGAGTAACGGGAAACACCATATATTTT. This translates into CASTLPDRGVTGNTIYF.

CDR3 sequence: CSVDFWGQGSLNTEAFF. As DNA, the CDR3 is TGCAGCGTTGATTTTTGGGGACAGGGTTCTCTAAACACTGAAGCTTTCTTT. The chain couples TRBV29-1 to TRBJ1-1, with 9 bases aligning to TRBD1. The V gene end was trimmed by 3 bases and the J gene end by 2 bases; junction bases not matched to a gene: 13. The CDR3 has 17 amino acids. CDR1 is SQVTM and CDR2 is ANQGSEA in the germline V gene.

J is TRBJ2-5 and V is TRBV28; 9 bases align to TRBD1. The CDR3 loop spans 14 amino acids. V lost 6 bases, J lost 2 bases, and 4 bases stayed unmatched. The germline CDR1 and CDR2 sequences are MDHEN and SYDVKM. CDR3 nucleotide sequence: TGTGCCAGCAGGGGGGACAGGGCGCAAGAGACCCAGTACTTC. Translation gives CASRGDRAQETQYF.

The CDR3 nucleotides are TGTGCCAGCAGCTTAGGAGCATCCTACGAGCAGTACTTC. Translating it yields CASSLGASYEQYF. The chain couples TRBV7-9 to TRBJ2-7; D remains ambiguous. Germline CDR1 SEHNR, CDR2 FQNEAQ (reference sequence). This CDR3 has 13 residues. V was trimmed by 1 base and J by 1 base, leaving 5 bases between them.

This chain links TRBV5-6 with TRBJ1-1; D might be TRBD1 (6 bases). V was cut by 3 bases and J by 8 bases, with 11 bases left in between. This CDR3 has 12 amino acids. The germline V gene encodes CDR1 SGHDT and CDR2 YYEEEE. The CDR3 loop reads CASSWAGAEAFF. The CDR3 DNA follows: TGTGCCAGCAGCTGGGCGGGGGCCGAAGCTTTCTTT. The variable domain in full, with the rest retrieved from reference TRBV5-6 and TRBJ1-1, is DAGVTQSPTHLIKTRGQQVTLRCSPKSGHDTVSWYQQALGQGPQFIFQYYEEEERQRGNFPDRFSGHQFPNYSSELNVNALLLGDSALYLCASSWAGAEAFFGQGTRLTVV.

This chain links TRBV19 with TRBJ2-7; 9 bases align to TRBD1. CDR3 size: 12 residues. From germline, CDR1 is LNHDA and CDR2 SQIVND (reference sequence). The V and J ends lost 7 bases and 3 bases, in that order; junction bases with no gene match: 1. The CDR3 reads CASMGQGYEQYF. In nucleotides, the CDR3 is TGTGCCAGTATGGGACAGGGCTACGAGCAGTACTTC.

The chain joins TRBV30 to TRBJ2-5; D ambiguous. This CDR3 is 13 amino acids long. Germline V gene sequence: CDR1 GTSNPN, CDR2 SVGIG (reference sequence). V lost 5 bases to trimming and J lost 3 bases, with 13 bases between them. CDR3 in amino acids: CAWEAAMKETQYF. CDR3 bases: TGTGCCTGGGAGGCCGCAATGAAAGAGACCCAGTACTTC.

The chain joins TRBV5-6 to TRBJ2-7; the match to TRBD2 covers 8 bases. This CDR3 is built from 16 residues. CDR1 is SGHDT and CDR2 is YYEEEE in the germline V gene. V dropped 4 bases and J dropped 4; count of bases not matched to a gene: 13. The CDR3 region is CASSPSQLAVAYEQYF. DNA for the CDR3: TGTGCCAGCAGCCCGAGCCAACTAGCGGTCGCTTACGAGCAGTACTTC.

The rearrangement links TRBV10-3 to TRBJ2-7, with 8 positions matching TRBD1. Germline CDR1 is ENHRY and CDR2 is SYGVKD. V was clipped by 4 bases and J by 5 bases; unmatched bases: 4. The CDR3 runs to 13 residues. The CDR3 loop is CAISGWTGNEQYF. The CDR3 nucleotides are TGTGCCATCAGTGGGTGGACAGGGAACGAGCAGTACTTC.

CDR3 DNA sequence: TGCGCCAGCAGTGAGACGGGTTTTACAGGGGGTACAACAGATACGCAGTATTTT. Residues: CASSETGFTGGTTDTQYF. The J gene is TRBJ2-3, the V gene TRBV10-1, with 8 bases matching TRBD1. This CDR3 is built from 18 residues. The V segment lost 2 bases and the J segment 3 bases; nucleotides outside the gene matches: 13. The germline gives CDR1 WNHNN, CDR2 SYGVQD (reference sequence).

The chain uses TRBV6-1 and TRBJ2-3; 7 bases fit TRBD2. After removal of 8 bases from V and 1 base from J, the junction contained 3 bases not matched to a gene. The germline V gene encodes CDR1 MNHNS and CDR2 SASEGT. This CDR3 is built from 13 residues. DNA for the CDR3: TGTGCCAGCTGGGGGGGACGCACAGATACGCAGTATTTT. It specifies CASWGGRTDTQYF.

This sequence joins TRBV15 and TRBJ2-7; the D gene is possibly TRBD2 (6 bases). Germline lookup yields CDR1 LNHNV and CDR2 YYDKDF (reference sequence). Deletions cut 3 bases from V and 3 bases from J, with 15 bases between. CDR3 length equals 15 residues. CDR3 amino acids: CATSRVMEGLYEQYF. The CDR3 nucleotides read TGTGCCACCAGCAGGGTGATGGAGGGCCTCTACGAGCAGTACTTC.

The rearrangement joins TRBV29-1 to TRBJ2-3; TRBD2 agrees at 7 bases. V shed 8 bases, J shed 3 bases, and the junction held 11 bases outside the gene matches. The CDR3 is 14 amino acids. From germline, CDR1 is SQVTM and CDR2 ANQGSEA. CDR3 in DNA: TGCAGCTCCGGCCAGCGGGGCTTTACAGATACGCAGTATTTT. This gives the protein CSSGQRGFTDTQYF.

The sample holds one count of this clone. The V call is TRBV30, the J call TRBJ1-1; D is undetermined. In germline, CDR1 is GTSNPN, CDR2 SVGIG (reference sequence). The CDR3 has 14 amino acids. Deletions cut 0 bases from V and 5 bases from J, with 13 bases between. The CDR3 coding sequence is TGTGCCTGGAGTGTATTGGGGAGGAGGACTGAAGCTTTCTTT. Its protein product is CAWSVLGRRTEAFF.

The chain employs TRBV7-2 and TRBJ2-7; TRBD2 agrees at 7 bases. Trimming removed 3 bases from V and 0 bases from J; junction bases left unmatched: 5. The CDR3 contains 15 residues. Germline CDR1 reads SGHTA; CDR2 reads FQGNSA. Written as DNA, the CDR3 is TGTGCCAGCAGCTTGGTGCGGGAGCACTCCTACGAGCAGTACTTC. The encoded protein is CASSLVREHSYEQYF.

Only one count was recorded for this clone. J is TRBJ2-7 and V is TRBV11-3; TRBD1 agrees at 10 bases. The V gene end was trimmed by 4 bases and the J gene end by 5 bases; junction bases not matched to a gene: 5. CDR1 SGHNT and CDR2 YENEEA come from the germline V gene. The CDR3 is 14 residues long. CDR3 region: CASSSGTGVDEQYF. CDR3 nucleotide sequence: TGTGCCAGCAGCTCCGGGACAGGGGTCGACGAGCAGTACTTC.

The rearrangement uses TRBV7-8 and TRBJ1-2, with D hard to call. With 2 bases removed from V and 2 bases from J, the gap between germline ends came to 12 bases. Germline assignment: CDR1 SGHVS and CDR2 FQNEAQ. This CDR3 is built from 15 residues. CDR3 in DNA: TGTGCCAGCAGCTTACCAGGAAGGCAGAACTATGGCTACACCTTC. Its translation is CASSLPGRQNYGYTF.

The rearrangement joins TRBV4-1 to TRBJ2-1, with D perhaps matching TRBD2 (5 bases). Germline V gives CDR1 MGHRA, CDR2 YSYEKL. V dropped 0 bases and J dropped 0 bases, with 12 bases sitting between them. The CDR3 loop spans 17 amino acids. The CDR3 coding sequence is TGCGCCAGCAGCCAAGAAAGCGGCTCGAGCTCCTACAATGAGCAGTTCTTC. Translation gives CASSQESGSSSYNEQFF.

The gene calls are TRBV29-1 and TRBJ1-1, with D perhaps matching TRBD1 (6 bases). Germline CDR1 is SQVTM and CDR2 is ANQGSEA. The length of the CDR3 is 12 residues. The DNA of the CDR3 is TGCAGAGGGGGGGGAGAGAACACTGAAGCTTTCTTT. Amino acid sequence: CRGGGENTEAFF.

The rearrangement uses TRBV9 and TRBJ1-4, with 8 positions matching TRBD1. CDR3 length equals 19 residues. In germline, CDR1 is SGDLS, CDR2 YYNGEE. The ends lost 3 bases at V and 0 bases at J; junction bases unmatched: 13. CDR3 DNA: TGTGCCAGCAGCGCGACAGGGGTTAGGTCCGTTGCAACTAATGAAAAACTGTTTTTT. Amino acids: CASSATGVRSVATNEKLFF.

The chain combines TRBV27 with TRBJ2-7; 12 bases line up with TRBD2. This CDR3 has 16 amino acids. Germline V gene lookup returns CDR1 MNHEY and CDR2 SMNVEV (reference sequence). V shed 0 bases, J shed 6 bases, and the junction held 6 bases outside the gene matches. For the CDR3, the DNA is TGTGCCAGCAGTTTATCAGTAACTAGCGGGAGGTTCGAGCAGTACTTC. Its translation is CASSLSVTSGRFEQYF.

This clone was detected only once. The CDR3: CASSYSSVGSTEAFF. The CDR3 bases are TGTGCCAGCAGTTACTCGTCTGTGGGGAGCACTGAAGCTTTCTTT. The rearrangement links TRBV6-5 to TRBJ1-1; D unclear. This CDR3 spans 15 amino acids. Germline loops: CDR1 MNHEY, CDR2 SVGAGI. The V end was cut by 0 bases, the J end by 4 bases, with 12 bases between.